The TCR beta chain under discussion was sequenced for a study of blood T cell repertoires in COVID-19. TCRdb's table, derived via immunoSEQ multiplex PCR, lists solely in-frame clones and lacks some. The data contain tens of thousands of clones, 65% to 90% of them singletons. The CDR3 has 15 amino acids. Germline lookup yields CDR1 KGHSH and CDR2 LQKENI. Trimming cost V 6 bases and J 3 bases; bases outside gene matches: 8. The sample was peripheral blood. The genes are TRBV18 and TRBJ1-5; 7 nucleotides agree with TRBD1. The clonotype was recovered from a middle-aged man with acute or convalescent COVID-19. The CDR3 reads CASSQGQTNNQPQHF. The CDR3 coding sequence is TGTGCCAGCTCCCAGGGACAGACAAACAATCAGCCCCAGCATTTT.